The TCR beta chain under discussion was sequenced for a study of response to subunit inactivated influenza vaccine. MiXCR, applied by TCRdb to the RT-PCR reads, yields one record per CDR3 protein. The table lists about 570,000 distinct CDR3 sequences, 11% of them singletons. This CDR3 is 20 amino acids long. Per the germline V gene, CDR1 is SGHNT and CDR2 is YYREEE (reference sequence). V lost 2 bases and J lost 5, with 28 bases in between. The same sample was also studied in work on T cells expressing NK-cell markers. According to that study: The TCR beta cDNA came from 5'RACE template switching with UMIs. Out of eight donors sequenced, seven tested HCMV-seropositive and the remaining one seronegative. Among the experiments, several used an anti-gamma-delta TCR antibody to restrict sorting to alpha-beta TCR T cells. Expanded NKG2C+ T cell clones had unclear HCMV specificity.

The gene calls are TRBV5-4 and TRBJ2-2; D perhaps matches TRBD1 (6 bases). The specimen was PBMCs from blood, collected on the day of vaccination. This clonotype was sampled from a man aged 50 or older who received an inactivated influenza vaccine. CDR3 in DNA: TGTGCCAGCAGCTTTCTGGGGGCGCTTACGCGGAACGGGGAGACCGGGGAGCTGTTTTTT. Translated: CASSFLGALTRNGETGELFF.